The sequence of this T cell receptor (beta chain) was determined in a study of T cell repertoires in cytomegalovirus infection. This clonotype was counted a few times. TCRdb analysed the reads with MiXCR anew, one entry per CDR3 protein. In the table there are around 530,000 distinct CDR3 sequences, approximately 17% of which are singletons. This CDR3 comprises 13 residues. Per germline, CDR1 ENHRY and CDR2 SYGVKD. V was trimmed by 6 bases and J by 4 bases, leaving 12 bases between them. Source material: CD8+ T cells from PBMCs. The sequence came from a human donor in good health (CMV status not recorded). Some clones in this sample may be carry-over from other donors' samples. The chain couples TRBV10-3 to TRBJ1-2; possible D gene TRBD1, 6 bases. The CDR3 sequence is CAIREQGPYGYTF. The CDR3 coding sequence is TGTGCCATCAGAGAACAGGGCCCCTATGGCTACACCTTC.